This is a list of T cell receptor beta chains from one sample in a study of control samples from healthy donors and cancer patients. Generated by immunoSEQ multiplex PCR, the TCRdb table keeps only in-frame clones and is missing some. The table lists 130,000 or so clones, around nine tenths of them singletons. The sample comprised blood. These receptors came from a man in his late teens or twenties in good health. Each CDR3 is given without its conserved first and last residue.

TRBV27	TRBJ2-1	ASSLFLSGEQF
TRBV7-3	TRBJ2-7	ASSLEQGAHEQY
TRBV10-2	TRBJ2-7	ASRGQGSEEQY
TRBV5-3	TRBJ2-5	ARSLQGPGETQY
TRBV6-5	TRBJ1-1	ASSHRDTEAF
TRBV9	TRBJ1-2	ASSYRSGQGPPWGYT
TRBV4-1	TRBJ1-1	ASSQGEGGTEAF
TRBV30	TRBJ1-5	AWNRPGQGRQPQH
TRBV28	TRBJ2-1	ASSFPGLAGINEQF
TRBV2	TRBJ2-6	ASSVRDRGTAGANVLT
TRBV12-3/TRBV12-4	TRBJ1-5	ASSLDRAQPQH
TRBV3-1/TRBV3-2	TRBJ1-6	ASSPLDRVNSPLH
TRBV3-1/TRBV3-2	TRBJ1-2	ASSQQDYGYT
TRBV29-1	TRBJ2-1	SVELAGKIYNEQF
TRBV14	TRBJ1-2	ASSQGSKYGYT
TRBV6-6	TRBJ2-3	ASSPFTDTQY
TRBV11-2	TRBJ1-4	ASSFGWANEKLF
TRBV6-4	TRBJ2-7	ASHILRGRSYEQY
TRBV27	TRBJ1-6	ASSFQGTGNSPLH
TRBV6-5	TRBJ2-7	ASSYRGGGLSDEQY
TRBV18	TRBJ2-5	ASSRGQRETQY
TRBV4-2	TRBJ2-3	ASSQDQRGGTDTQY
TRBV7-3	TRBJ2-3	ASSPGSTSTDTQY
TRBV4-2	TRBJ2-3	AGLGCRTDTQY
TRBV6-6	TRBJ2-2	ASSYSRTLTGELF
TRBV27	TRBJ1-6	ASSRFSGRDSYNSPLH
TRBV6-4	TRBJ1-2	ASSDAEGQGNGYT
TRBV4-1	TRBJ1-3	ASSLGGGGNTIY
TRBV5-1	TRBJ1-1	ASSFGQGNTEAF
TRBV11-1	TRBJ2-7	ASSRRQAGGYEQY
TRBV19	TRBJ1-2	ASRSGTGEDYGYT
TRBV4-1	TRBJ1-5	ASSQDNRPNQPQH
TRBV6-5	TRBJ2-3	ATATLSSSTDTQY
TRBV2	TRBJ2-3	ASSENPSGVMQY
TRBV27	TRBJ1-4	ASRLTGLGFNEKLF
TRBV7-2	TRBJ1-6	ASEPANNSPLH
TRBV6-2/TRBV6-3	TRBJ1-5	ASSRQGGNQPQH
TRBV5-6	TRBJ2-3	ASSLGQGFSGDTQY
TRBV11-2	TRBJ2-7	ASSLLASGAGEQY